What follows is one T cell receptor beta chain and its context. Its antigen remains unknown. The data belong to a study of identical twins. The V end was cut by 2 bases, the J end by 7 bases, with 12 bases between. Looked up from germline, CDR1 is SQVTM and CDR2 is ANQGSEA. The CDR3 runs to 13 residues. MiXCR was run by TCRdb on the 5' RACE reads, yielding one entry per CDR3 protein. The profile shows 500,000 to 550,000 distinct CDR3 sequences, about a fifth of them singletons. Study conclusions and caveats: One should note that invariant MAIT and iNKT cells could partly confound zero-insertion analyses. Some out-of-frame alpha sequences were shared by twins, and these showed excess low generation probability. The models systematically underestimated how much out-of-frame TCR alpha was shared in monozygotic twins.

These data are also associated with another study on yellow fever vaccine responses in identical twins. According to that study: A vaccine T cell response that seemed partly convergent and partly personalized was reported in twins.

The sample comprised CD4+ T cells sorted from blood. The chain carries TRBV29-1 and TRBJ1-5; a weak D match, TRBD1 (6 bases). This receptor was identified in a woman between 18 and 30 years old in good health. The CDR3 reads CSVERGDTQPQHF. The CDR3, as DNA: TGCAGCGTTGAAAGGGGGGACACCCAGCCCCAGCATTTT.